These 14 T cell receptor beta chains share one sample of origin, sequenced in a study of T cell repertoires in cytomegalovirus infection. The antigens these receptors bind are not known. TCRdb independently ran MiXCR on the reads; one entry per CDR3 protein. The table lists some 800,000 distinct CDR3 sequences, almost 30% of them singletons. Material: cultured CD8+ T cells from PBMCs, obtained from culture after CMV antigen stimulation. The receptor set was obtained from a human donor in good health (CMV status not recorded). Some clones in this sample may be carry-over from other donors' samples.

The rearrangement links TRBV6-1 to TRBJ2-1, with 8 bases matching TRBD1. Germline CDR1 and CDR2: MNHNS and SASEGT. Germline trimming cut 5 bases from V and 7 bases from J; bases unmatched to any gene: 10. The CDR3 is 15 amino acids. CDR3 coding DNA: TGTGCCAGCAGTTCCCCTGGACAGGGAGAGAATGAGCAGTTCTTC. Translated, it gives CASSSPGQGENEQFF.

There are a few counts of this clonotype. This chain joins TRBV7-9 and TRBJ2-3; perhaps TRBD2 as D (6 bases). The CDR3 extends over 15 amino acids. Germline V gene sequence: CDR1 SEHNR, CDR2 FQNEAQ (reference sequence). The V end was cut by 7 bases, the J end by 6 bases, with 20 bases between. CDR3 residues: CASTNEEGLFDTQYF. As DNA, the CDR3 is TGTGCCAGCACCAACGAAGAGGGACTTTTCGATACGCAGTATTTT.

The rearrangement links TRBV20-1 to TRBJ2-3; 14 nucleotides match TRBD2. Trimming took 2 bases from V and 8 from J; bases not matched to a gene: 12. Germline V lookup: CDR1 DFQATT, CDR2 SNEGSKA (reference sequence). This CDR3 is built from 17 residues. The CDR3 loop reads CSARSQTSGGVGGTQYF. The CDR3 nucleotides are TGCAGTGCTAGATCCCAGACTAGCGGGGGGGTCGGGGGTACGCAGTATTTT.

The chain employs TRBV6-6 and TRBJ2-7; unclear D gene. The CDR3 extends over 14 amino acids. Trimming stripped 6 bases from V and 4 bases from J, with 16 bases between. Germline values: CDR1 MNHNY, CDR2 SVGAGI (reference sequence). The CDR3: CASSKSPREYEQYF. The CDR3 bases are TGTGCCAGCAGCAAGTCCCCTAGGGAATACGAGCAGTACTTC.

The chain recombines TRBV6-6 with TRBJ2-4; weak D call: TRBD2 (6 bases). CDR1 is MNHNY and CDR2 is SVGAGI in the germline V gene (reference sequence). This CDR3 is 14 amino acids long. Between the trimmed V and J ends, which lost 8 bases and 2 bases, there was a span of 13 bases. This CDR3 is CASREWGSKNIQYF. In DNA, the CDR3 is TGTGCCAGCCGGGAGTGGGGTTCCAAAAACATTCAGTACTTC.

The V and J genes are TRBV5-4 and TRBJ2-7; 9 bases are a match to TRBD2. The germline V gene has CDR1 SGHNT and CDR2 YYREEE (reference sequence). Losses at the gene ends were 4 bases for V and 6 bases for J; bases not matched to a gene: 5. The CDR3 consists of 13 residues. The CDR3, as DNA: TGTGCCAGCAGCCTGGGACTAGCCTCCGAGCAGTACTTC. Encoded protein: CASSLGLASEQYF. Variable domain in full (rest from reference TRBV5-4 and TRBJ2-7): ETGVTQSPTHLIKTRGQQVTLRCSSQSGHNTVSWYQQALGQGPQFIFQYYREEENGRGNFPPRFSGLQFPNYSSELNVNALELDDSALYLCASSLGLASEQYFGPGTRLTVT.

There are a few counts of this clonotype. The chain carries TRBV11-2 and TRBJ1-2; tentative D call: TRBD1 (5 bases). V was trimmed by 5 bases and J by 5 bases, leaving 18 bases between them. This CDR3 has 15 amino acids. In germline, CDR1 is SGHAT, CDR2 FQNNGV. Here the CDR3 DNA reads TGTGCCAGCAGCGGGGGGGGTGCCAGCCTATATGGCTACACCTTC. This gives the protein CASSGGGASLYGYTF.

This clonotype was observed a handful of times. The chain carries TRBV14 and TRBJ2-3; D might be TRBD2 (5 bases). CDR3 length: 16 residues. Germline CDR1 is SGHDN and CDR2 is FVKESK. V was shortened by 4 bases and J by 3 bases, with 17 bases between the two germline ends. In DNA form, the CDR3 reads TGTGCCAGCAGCCCCACGGCGCTAGCAGTGACAGATACGCAGTATTTT. Protein sequence: CASSPTALAVTDTQYF.

This clonotype was seen many times. V and J are TRBV6-2 or TRBV6-3 and TRBJ2-1; 13 positions agree with TRBD2. Trimming cost V 8 bases and J 7 bases; bases outside gene matches: 5. The CDR3 is 14 residues long. The germline gives CDR1 MNHEY, CDR2 SVGEGT. The CDR3 nucleotides are TGTGCCAGCGGTACTAGCGGGGGGGGGAATGAGCAGTTCTTC. It codes for CASGTSGGGNEQFF.

This chain joins TRBV2 and TRBJ2-1; 8 positions match TRBD1. J lost 9 bases, V lost 10 bases, and 11 bases had no gene match. The CDR3 consists of 13 residues. In germline, CDR1 is SNHLY, CDR2 FYNNEI. In nucleotides, the CDR3 is TGTGCCAACCACGGACAGGGACGGACTGAGCAGTTCTTC. Translated, it gives CANHGQGRTEQFF.

For this clonotype: This CDR3 fails to terminate in the conserved phenylalanine or tryptophan, so it likely reflects a read error. The chain has TRBV27 and TRBJ2-1, with 7 bases that match TRBD1. V shed 6 bases, J shed 5 bases, and the junction held 7 bases outside the gene matches. CDR1 and CDR2 (germline): MNHEY, SMNVEV (reference sequence). This CDR3 contains 14 residues. In DNA form, the CDR3 reads TGTGCCAGCAGATTGGGGACAGTCGACAATGAGCAGTTCCTC. Its translation: CASRLGTVDNEQFL.

V is TRBV7-8 and J is TRBJ2-7; D ambiguous. The CDR3 is 13 residues long. V was cut by 4 bases and J by 4 bases, with 11 bases left in between. Germline V CDR1 and CDR2: SGHVS, FQNEAQ. The CDR3 region is CASSSEGQYEQYV. DNA of the CDR3: TGTGCCAGCAGCTCAGAAGGGCAGTACGAGCAGTACGTC.

The chain links TRBV27 to TRBJ2-3, with D unresolved. Germline-derived CDR1 and CDR2 are MNHEY and SMNVEV (reference sequence). This CDR3 comprises 15 residues. The germline V and J ends were trimmed by 4 bases and 2 bases, with 13 bases remaining between them. CDR3 region: CASSSSGLLTDTQYF. The CDR3 nucleotides are TGTGCCAGCAGTTCTTCCGGGCTCCTCACAGATACGCAGTATTTT.

The chain combines TRBV7-2 with TRBJ2-7; 7 positions agree with TRBD2. V trimming: 4 bases; J trimming: 3 bases; junction bases outside the gene matches: 9. CDR1 SGHTA and CDR2 FQGNSA come from the germline V gene. The CDR3 is 15 amino acids. The CDR3 region has the DNA TGTGCCAGCAGCTACATAGCGGGCCCCAACTACGAGCAGTACGTC. This codes for CASSYIAGPNYEQYV.